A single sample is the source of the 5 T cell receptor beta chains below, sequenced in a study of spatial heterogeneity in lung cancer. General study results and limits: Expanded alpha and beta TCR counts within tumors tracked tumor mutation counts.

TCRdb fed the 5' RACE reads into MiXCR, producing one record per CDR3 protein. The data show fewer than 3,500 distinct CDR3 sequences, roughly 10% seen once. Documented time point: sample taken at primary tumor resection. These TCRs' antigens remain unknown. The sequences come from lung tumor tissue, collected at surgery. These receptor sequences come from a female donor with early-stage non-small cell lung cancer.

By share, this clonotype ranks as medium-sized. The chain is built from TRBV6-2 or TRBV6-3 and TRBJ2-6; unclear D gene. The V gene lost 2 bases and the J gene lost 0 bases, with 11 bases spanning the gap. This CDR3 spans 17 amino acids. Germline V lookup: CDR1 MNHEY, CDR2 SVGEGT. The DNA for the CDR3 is TGTGCCAGCAGTTACCTAGTCGGAGACTCTGGGGCCAACGTCCTGACTTTC. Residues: CASSYLVGDSGANVLTF.

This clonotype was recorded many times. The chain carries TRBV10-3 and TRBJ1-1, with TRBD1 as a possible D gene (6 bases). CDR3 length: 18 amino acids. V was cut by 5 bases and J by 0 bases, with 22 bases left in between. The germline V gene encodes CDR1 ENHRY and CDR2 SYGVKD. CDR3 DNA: TGTGCCATCAGTTTAATCGGGGGCCCTAACTCTATGAACACTGAAGCTTTCTTT. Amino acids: CAISLIGGPNSMNTEAFF.

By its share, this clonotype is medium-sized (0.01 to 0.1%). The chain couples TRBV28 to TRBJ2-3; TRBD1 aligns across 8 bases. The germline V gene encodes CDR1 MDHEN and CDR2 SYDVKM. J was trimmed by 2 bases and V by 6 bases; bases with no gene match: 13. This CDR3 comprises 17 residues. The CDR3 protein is CASSLQEWTGFTDTQYF. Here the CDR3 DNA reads TGTGCCAGCAGCCTTCAAGAGTGGACAGGGTTCACAGATACGCAGTATTTT.

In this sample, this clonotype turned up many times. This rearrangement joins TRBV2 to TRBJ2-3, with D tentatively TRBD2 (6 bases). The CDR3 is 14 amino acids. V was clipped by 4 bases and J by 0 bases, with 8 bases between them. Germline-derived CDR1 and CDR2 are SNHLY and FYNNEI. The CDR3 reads CASSVGRSTDTQYF. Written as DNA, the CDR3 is TGTGCCAGCAGTGTCGGGAGAAGCACAGATACGCAGTATTTT.

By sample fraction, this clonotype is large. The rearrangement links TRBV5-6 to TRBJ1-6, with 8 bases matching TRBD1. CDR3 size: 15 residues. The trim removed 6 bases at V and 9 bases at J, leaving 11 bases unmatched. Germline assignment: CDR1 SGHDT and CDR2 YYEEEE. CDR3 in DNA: TGTGCCAGCACCGAATCCGGGACAGGCCGTTCACCCCTCCACTTT. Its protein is CASTESGTGRSPLHF. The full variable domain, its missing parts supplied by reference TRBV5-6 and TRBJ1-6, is DAGVTQSPTHLIKTRGQQVTLRCSPKSGHDTVSWYQQALGQGPQFIFQYYEEEERQRGNFPDRFSGHQFPNYSSELNVNALLLGDSALYLCASTESGTGRSPLHFGNGTRLTVT.